This TCR beta chain was recovered during a study of OX40 agonist ivuxolimab in advanced cancers. Study-level points and caveats: Nonresponders, in some cases, also had low normalized T-cell clonal expansion.

This clone was found once. The antigen remains undetermined. Some clones are missing from TCRdb's copy, which holds only in-frame ones; the method was immunoSEQ multiplex PCR. The table has around 39,000 clones, around 82% seen once. The junction had 14 bases not matched to a gene; V was cut back by 6 bases and J by 10 bases. CDR3 length: 14 residues. Germline CDR1 reads MNHNS; CDR2 reads SASEGT. The V gene is TRBV6-1, the J gene TRBJ1-1, with 7 positions matching TRBD1. Sequenced material: CD4+ or CD8+ T cells sorted from blood, taken in a trial of the OX40 agonist ivuxolimab. The sequence was obtained from an adult with an advanced solid tumor such as melanoma, head and neck, liver or kidney cancer. CDR3 in DNA: TGTGCCAGCAGCGATGGGGGACAGACAATCAGAGCTTTCTTT. Protein product: CASSDGGQTIRAFF.